This TCR beta chain is drawn from a study of T cell repertoires in cytomegalovirus infection. Across the whole study: From public TCR beta signatures came an indication of both CMV infection and matching HLA type. General study findings and limits: The ex vivo response was dominated by HLA-C-restricted CMV-specific TCR beta clonotypes.

TCRdb processed the reads anew with MiXCR; each CDR3 protein has one entry. The table records about 51,000 distinct CDR3 sequences, around 20% of them present only once. A note on this clonotype: Its antigen remains unidentified.

This sample comprised CD8+ T cells from cultured PBMCs, obtained from culture after CMV antigen stimulation. This sequence originates from a human donor in good health (CMV status not recorded). Some clones in this sample may be carry-over from other donors' samples.

The CDR3 DNA is TGTGCCAGCAGCGACGGTCTGGGGGACTATGGCTACACCTTC. Protein product: CASSDGLGDYGYTF. The chain carries TRBV7-9 and TRBJ1-2; TRBD1 might be the D (5 bases). V lost 5 bases, J lost 3 bases, and 13 bases lay in between. This CDR3 is 14 amino acids long. From germline, CDR1 is SEHNR and CDR2 FQNEAQ (reference sequence). Looking up the rest from reference TRBV7-9 and TRBJ1-2 gives the full variable domain: DTGVSQNPRHKITKRGQNVTFRCDPISEHNRLYWYRQTLGQGPEFLTYFQNEAQLEKSRLLSDRFSAERPKGSFSTLEIQRTEQGDSAMYLCASSDGLGDYGYTFGSGTRLTVV.